The present TCR beta chain was sequenced within a study of cytomegalovirus exposure and HLA in healthy donors. Study results and limitations: In a later analysis, the majority of CMV-associated beta chains seemingly showed HLA restriction. V- and J-gene trimming in TCR beta was tied to a missense DCLRE1C variant by an analysis performed later. Accurate prediction of most subjects' HLA-A and HLA-B alleles from TCR beta sequences was reported. Some segments of the V type, notably TRBV6-2 and TRBV6-3, were excluded as indistinguishable.

The PCR ran on 60 Vbeta and 13 Jbeta primers. Method: immunoSEQ multiplex PCR; TCRdb's copy keeps in-frame clones and lacks some. Here the sample spans about 200,000 clones, approximately 85% being singletons. Germline CDR1 reads SGHRS; CDR2 reads YFSETQ. The germline V and J ends were trimmed by 4 bases and 8 bases, with 22 bases remaining between them. The CDR3 spans 16 residues. About this clone: Its antigen is not identified.

The V gene is TRBV5-1, the J gene TRBJ2-4, with D possibly being TRBD2 (6 bases). This TCR came from a woman aged 40 to 55 in good health and CMV-seronegative. The sample comprised PBMCs. The CDR3 DNA follows: TGCGCCAGCAGCCGCCGAACATTAGGGGACTCGGACATTCAGTACTTC. This gives the protein CASSRRTLGDSDIQYF. Full variable domain (outside the CDR3, taken from reference TRBV5-1 and TRBJ2-4): KAGVTQTPRYLIKTRGQQVTLSCSPISGHRSVSWYQQTPGQGLQFLFEYFSETQRNKGNFPGRFSGRQFSNSRSEMNVSTLELGDSALYLCASSRRTLGDSDIQYFGAGTRLSVL.